This record covers a single T cell receptor beta chain. Time point here: blood 2 weeks post-SBRT. As to treatment: 15 Gy SBRT to primary tumor, nephrectomy 4 weeks later. Radiation-treated patients gave blood at baseline, week 2 and week 4. These data belong to a study of radiation and T cells in renal cell carcinoma. As for the study in general: Nephrectomy followed 15 Gy stereotactic body radiation by 4 weeks.

Germline loops: CDR1 MNHNS, CDR2 SASEGT. Trimming took 3 bases from V and 4 from J; bases not matched to a gene: 9. CDR3 length: 15 amino acids. Generated by immunoSEQ multiplex PCR, the TCRdb table keeps only in-frame clones and is missing some. The sample has 100,000 to 150,000 clones; 81% are singletons. The chain has TRBV6-1 and TRBJ2-7; TRBD1 aligns across 7 bases. Material: blood, obtained from a patient whose treatment included radiotherapy and nephrectomy. This clonotype originated in a man aged 50 to 60 with renal cell carcinoma. The CDR3 loop reads CASSDRGQYLYEQYF. Here the CDR3 DNA reads TGTGCCAGCAGTGACAGGGGACAGTATTTGTACGAGCAGTACTTC.